This TCR beta chain was profiled in a study of molecular identifiers for immune sequencing clone quantification. This clonotype was counted once. Just one base apart from a much larger clone, this may be a read error. TCRdb used MiXCR to reprocess the PCR reads, holding one entry per CDR3 protein. The sample lists 88,000 or so distinct CDR3 sequences; roughly a fifth were seen once. Naive CD8 T cells, phenotype CD8+CD4-CCR7+CD45RA+, were sorted. CDR1 and CDR2 from the germline V gene are SNHLY and FYNNEI. The CDR3 is 14 residues long. The source of this sequence is a human donor in good health. Some libraries in this study had Jurkat cell RNA spiked in. The specimen sequenced was naive CD8+ T cells from blood, with Jurkat cell RNA spiked in. The subset here: FACS-sorted CD8+CD4-CCR7+CD45RA+ naive T cells. V and J are TRBV2 and TRBJ2-7, with 10 bases fitting TRBD2. The CDR3 nucleotides are TGTGCCAGCAGTTCCTCTAGCGGGAGTTACGAGCAGTGCTTC. It yields the protein CASSSSSGSYEQCF.